Detailed here is one TCR beta chain. Antigen specificity is unknown. These data are taken from a study of shared clonotypes between healthy human individuals. Findings and limits, study-wide: Genetic and exposure-history diversity was limited by the few donors. Non-shared clonotypes had lower generation probabilities than those shared by all four donors. Collection of samples was limited to blood; tissue repertoires likely differ.

The length of the CDR3 is 15 residues. The trim removed 0 bases at V and 4 bases at J, leaving 3 bases unmatched. CDR1 MNHEY and CDR2 SMNVEV come from the germline V gene (reference sequence). Selected positively for CCR7 and CD45RO-negative, naive CD8 cells excluded terminally differentiated effector memory CD45RA+ cells. Some clones are missing from TCRdb's copy, which holds only in-frame ones; the method was immunoSEQ multiplex PCR. The sample includes around 2,000,000 clones, roughly 91% of them seen just once. Source material: naive CD8+ T cells from PBMCs. The sequence came from a man aged 18 to 29 in good health. Some clones in this sample may be carry-over from other donors' samples. The V gene is TRBV27, the J gene TRBJ1-2, with 9 bases matching TRBD1. The CDR3 DNA sequence: TGTGCCAGCAGTTTATCCGTGACAGGGGGCTATGGCTACACCTTC. Its protein product is CASSLSVTGGYGYTF.